The 11 T cell receptor beta chains in this list originate from one sample, sequenced in a study of beta chain features in type 1 diabetes. Study-level points and caveats: When Type 1 diabetes patients were examined, their TCRB CDR3s proved moderately but significantly shorter in all four CD4+ subsets.

These receptors are not linked to any known antigen. Sequenced material consisted of expressed TCRB transcripts (all of the isolated RNA was reverse transcribed). Some clones are missing from TCRdb's copy, which holds only in-frame ones; the method was immunoSEQ multiplex PCR. The table includes 200,000 to 300,000 clones, approximately 10% detected once. Sequenced input: naive CD4+ T cells from blood. The source is a man under 40 with type 1 diabetes.

This clone was picked up a small number of times. The chain couples TRBV7-9 to TRBJ1-5; D may be TRBD1 (6 bases). Looked up from germline, CDR1 is SEHNR and CDR2 is FQNEAQ (reference sequence). V dropped 5 bases and J dropped 2 bases, with 16 bases sitting between them. The CDR3 covers 16 residues. CDR3 sequence (DNA): TGTGCCAGCAGCCTCCGGGACACCAGTTGCAATCAGCCCCAGCATTTT. Amino acids: CASSLRDTSCNQPQHF.

This clone was counted a few times. The rearrangement joins TRBV30 to TRBJ2-3; D remains ambiguous. V lost 3 bases to trimming and J lost 4 bases, with 8 bases between them. There are 12 residues in the CDR3. In germline, CDR1 is GTSNPN, CDR2 SVGIG (reference sequence). The CDR3 region is CAWSSGPDTQYF. DNA of the CDR3: TGTGCCTGGAGCTCTGGCCCAGATACGCAGTATTTT.

This chain connects TRBV19 to TRBJ1-6; TRBD1 aligns across 7 bases. J gave up 10 bases and V 11 bases, and 11 bases lay outside the gene matches. The CDR3 length is 13 residues. The germline V gene has CDR1 LNHDA and CDR2 SQIVND (reference sequence). DNA of the CDR3: TGTGCCTCCTGGACAGGAGGACCCTCACCCCTCCACTTT. This encodes CASWTGGPSPLHF.

V gene TRBV5-8 combines with J gene TRBJ2-1, with D perhaps matching TRBD1 (5 bases). The CDR3 totals 16 residues. Deletions cut 0 bases from V and 0 bases from J, with 10 bases between. Germline CDR1 reads SGHTS; CDR2 reads YDEGEE. As DNA, the CDR3 is TGTGCCAGCAGCTTGGTTAGGGGTAGCTCCTACAATGAGCAGTTCTTC. Its translation: CASSLVRGSSYNEQFF. The full variable domain, rest sourced from reference TRBV5-8 and TRBJ2-1, is EAGVTQSPTHLIKTRGQQATLRCSPISGHTSVYWYQQALGLGLQFLLWYDEGEERNRGNFPPRFSGRQFPNYSSELNVNALELEDSALYLCASSLVRGSSYNEQFFGPGTRLTVL.

This clone occurred a few times. The chain links TRBV5-8 to TRBJ2-5; 10 bases fit TRBD1. Germline loops: CDR1 SGHTS, CDR2 YDEGEE. The CDR3 length is 15 residues. V lost 3 bases, J lost 5 bases, and 7 bases stayed unmatched. CDR3 residues: CASSSGTGAGETQYF. DNA for the CDR3: TGTGCCAGCAGCTCAGGGACAGGGGCGGGGGAGACCCAGTACTTC.

The chain employs TRBV11-2 and TRBJ2-5; 15 bases line up with TRBD2. J gave up 6 bases and V 5 bases, and 7 bases lay outside the gene matches. Germline V gene data show CDR1 as SGHAT and CDR2 as FQNNGV. The CDR3 totals 16 residues. The CDR3 here is CASSHGTSGGIQTQYF. The CDR3 DNA follows: TGTGCCAGCAGCCACGGGACTAGCGGGGGGATACAGACCCAGTACTTC.

The sample holds a few counts of this clone. The chain combines TRBV7-9 with TRBJ2-2, with 7 bases identical to TRBD1. CDR1 and CDR2 from the germline V gene are SEHNR and FQNEAQ (reference sequence). After removal of 8 bases from V and 6 bases from J, the junction contained 15 bases not matched to a gene. The CDR3 contains 16 residues. CDR3 in DNA: TGTGCCAGCTCCTACTCCGGGACAGCAAGGGCCGGGGAGCTGTTTTTT. Translated: CASSYSGTARAGELFF.

The chain has TRBV29-1 and TRBJ2-3, with 7 bases that match TRBD2. The CDR3 is 15 residues long. Trimming took 2 bases from V and 2 from J; bases not matched to a gene: 7. Looked up from germline, CDR1 is SQVTM and CDR2 is ANQGSEA. CDR3 amino acids: CSVESPAGTTDTQYF. Here the CDR3 DNA reads TGCAGCGTTGAATCCCCAGCGGGGACCACAGATACGCAGTATTTT.

In its sample, this clone was seen a few times. The chain is built from TRBV11-3 and TRBJ2-1; 10 nucleotides align to TRBD1. The J segment lost 7 bases and the V segment lost 3 bases, leaving 3 bases of the junction unmatched. This CDR3 is built from 14 residues. CDR1 SGHNT and CDR2 YENEEA come from the germline V gene. CDR3: CASSFGTGENEQFF. CDR3 in DNA: TGTGCCAGCAGCTTCGGGACAGGGGAGAATGAGCAGTTCTTC. Full variable domain (remainder filled in from reference TRBV11-3 and TRBJ2-1): EAGVVQSPRYKIIEKKQPVAFWCNPISGHNTLYWYLQNLGQGPELLIRYENEEAVDDSQLPKDRFSAERLKGVDSTLKIQPAELGDSAVYLCASSFGTGENEQFFGPGTRLTVL.

This clone was seen a few times. V gene TRBV6-6 combines with J gene TRBJ1-1, with D unclear. Deletions cut 2 bases from V and 11 bases from J, with 12 bases between. The CDR3 has 12 residues. Germline-derived CDR1 and CDR2 are MNHNY and SVGAGI (reference sequence). CDR3 DNA: TGTGCCAGCAGTTACGCCGGTGAATGGGCTTTCTTT. The encoded protein is CASSYAGEWAFF.

There are a few counts of this clone. The CDR3 here is CAWNRDRGWSEQFF. CDR3 in DNA: TGTGCCTGGAACCGGGACAGGGGATGGTCTGAGCAGTTCTTC. The chain couples TRBV30 to TRBJ2-1, with 10 bases lining up with TRBD1. The CDR3 has 14 residues. The V segment lost 4 bases and the J segment 9 bases; nucleotides outside the gene matches: 9. Looked up from germline, CDR1 is GTSNPN and CDR2 is SVGIG (reference sequence).